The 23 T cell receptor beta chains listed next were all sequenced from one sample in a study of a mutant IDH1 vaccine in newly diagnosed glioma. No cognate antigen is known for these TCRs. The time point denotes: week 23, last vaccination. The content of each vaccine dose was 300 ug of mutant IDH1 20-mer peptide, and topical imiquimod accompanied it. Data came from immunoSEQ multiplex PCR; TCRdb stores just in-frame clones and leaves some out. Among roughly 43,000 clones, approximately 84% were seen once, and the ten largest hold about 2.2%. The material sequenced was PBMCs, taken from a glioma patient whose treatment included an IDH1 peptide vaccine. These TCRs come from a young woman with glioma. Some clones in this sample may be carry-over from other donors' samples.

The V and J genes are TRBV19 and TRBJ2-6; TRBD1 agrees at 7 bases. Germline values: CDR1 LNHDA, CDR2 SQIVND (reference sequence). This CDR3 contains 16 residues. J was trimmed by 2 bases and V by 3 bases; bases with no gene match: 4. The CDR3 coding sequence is TGTGCCAGTAGTATCCCCACAGGGGCTGGGGCCAACGTCCTGACTTTC. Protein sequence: CASSIPTGAGANVLTF.

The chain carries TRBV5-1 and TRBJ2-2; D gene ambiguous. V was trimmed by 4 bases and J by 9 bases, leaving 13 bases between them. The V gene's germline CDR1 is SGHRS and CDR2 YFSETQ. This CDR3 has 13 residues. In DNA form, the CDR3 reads TGCGCCAGCAGCCCCCAGATACCCCGGGAGCTGTTTTTT. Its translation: CASSPQIPRELFF.

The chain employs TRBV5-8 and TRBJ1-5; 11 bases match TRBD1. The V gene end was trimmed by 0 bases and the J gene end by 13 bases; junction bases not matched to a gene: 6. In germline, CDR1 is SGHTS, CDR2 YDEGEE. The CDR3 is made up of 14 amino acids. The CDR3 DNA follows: TGTGCCAGCAGCTTGGGGACAGGGGGCTCCGAGCAGCATTTT. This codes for CASSLGTGGSEQHF.

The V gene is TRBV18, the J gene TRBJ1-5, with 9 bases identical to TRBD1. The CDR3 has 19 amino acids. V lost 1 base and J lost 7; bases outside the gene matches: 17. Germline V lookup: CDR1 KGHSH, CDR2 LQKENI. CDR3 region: CASSPLPRTGTGSHQPQHF. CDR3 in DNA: TGTGCCAGCTCACCACTTCCCCGAACCGGGACAGGGAGTCACCAGCCCCAGCATTTT.

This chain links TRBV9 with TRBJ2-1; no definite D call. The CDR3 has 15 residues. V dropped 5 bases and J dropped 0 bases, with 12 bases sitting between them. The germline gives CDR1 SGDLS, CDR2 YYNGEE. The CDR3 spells CASSILENSYNEQFF. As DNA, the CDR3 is TGTGCCAGCAGTATCCTGGAAAACTCCTACAATGAGCAGTTCTTC.

CDR3 region: CATSITSGSDEQYF. The CDR3 DNA reads TGTGCCACCAGCATTACTAGCGGGAGCGACGAGCAGTACTTC. The chain joins TRBV15 to TRBJ2-7, with TRBD2 identical over 11 bases. Germline CDR1 LNHNV, CDR2 YYDKDF (reference sequence). CDR3 length equals 14 residues. Losses at the gene ends were 4 bases for V and 5 bases for J; bases not matched to a gene: 4.

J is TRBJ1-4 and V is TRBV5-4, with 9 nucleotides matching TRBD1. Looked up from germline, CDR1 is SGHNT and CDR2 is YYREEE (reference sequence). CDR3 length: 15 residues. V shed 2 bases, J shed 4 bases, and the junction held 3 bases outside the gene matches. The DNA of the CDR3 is TGTGCCAGCAGCTTACCGGGACAGGGTAATGAAAAACTGTTTTTT. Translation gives CASSLPGQGNEKLFF.

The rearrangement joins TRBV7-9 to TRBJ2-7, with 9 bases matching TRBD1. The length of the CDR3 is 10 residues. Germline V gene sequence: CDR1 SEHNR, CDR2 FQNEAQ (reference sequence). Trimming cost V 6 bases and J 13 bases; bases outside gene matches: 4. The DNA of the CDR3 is TGTGCCAGCAGGGGGACAGGGATCTACTTC. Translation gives CASRGTGIYF.

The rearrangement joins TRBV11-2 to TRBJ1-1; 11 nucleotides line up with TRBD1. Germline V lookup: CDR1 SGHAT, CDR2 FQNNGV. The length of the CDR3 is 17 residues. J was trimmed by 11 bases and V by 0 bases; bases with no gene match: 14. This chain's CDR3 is CASSLDRAGTGGTAAFF. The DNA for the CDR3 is TGTGCCAGCAGCTTAGATAGGGCCGGGACAGGGGGGACAGCGGCTTTCTTT.

The CDR3 sequence is CASSFTDYEQYF. In nucleotides, the CDR3 is TGTGCCAGCAGCTTTACAGATTACGAGCAGTACTTC. The chain recombines TRBV7-2 with TRBJ2-7, with unresolved D. The CDR3 is 12 amino acids. With 3 bases removed from V and 4 bases from J, the gap between germline ends came to 7 bases. Germline lookup yields CDR1 SGHTA and CDR2 FQGNSA.

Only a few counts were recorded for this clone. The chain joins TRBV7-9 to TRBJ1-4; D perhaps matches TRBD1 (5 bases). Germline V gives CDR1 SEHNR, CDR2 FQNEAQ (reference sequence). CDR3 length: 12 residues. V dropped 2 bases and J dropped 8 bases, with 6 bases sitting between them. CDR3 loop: CASSLRDEKLFF. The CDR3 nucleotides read TGTGCCAGCAGCTTACGGGACGAAAAACTGTTTTTT.

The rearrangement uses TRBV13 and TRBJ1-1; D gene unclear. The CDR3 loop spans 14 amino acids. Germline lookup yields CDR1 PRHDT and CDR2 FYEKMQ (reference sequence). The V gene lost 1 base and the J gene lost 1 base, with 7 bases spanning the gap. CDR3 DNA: TGTGCCAGCAGCTTAGATGGCCGGAACACTGAAGCTTTCTTT. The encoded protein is CASSLDGRNTEAFF.

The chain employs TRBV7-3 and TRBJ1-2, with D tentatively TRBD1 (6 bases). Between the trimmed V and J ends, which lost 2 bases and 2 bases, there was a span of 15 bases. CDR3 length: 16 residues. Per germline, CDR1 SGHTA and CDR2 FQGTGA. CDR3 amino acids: CASSLGHAGTNYGYTF. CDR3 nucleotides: TGTGCCAGCAGCTTAGGACACGCAGGGACAAACTATGGCTACACCTTC.

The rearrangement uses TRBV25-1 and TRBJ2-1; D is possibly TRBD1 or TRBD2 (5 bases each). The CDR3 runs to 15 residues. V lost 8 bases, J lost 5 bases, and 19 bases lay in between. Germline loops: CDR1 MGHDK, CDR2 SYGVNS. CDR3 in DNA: TGTGCCAGCCTCGAGTTCGGGGCCACTGACAATGAGCAGTTCTTC. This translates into CASLEFGATDNEQFF.

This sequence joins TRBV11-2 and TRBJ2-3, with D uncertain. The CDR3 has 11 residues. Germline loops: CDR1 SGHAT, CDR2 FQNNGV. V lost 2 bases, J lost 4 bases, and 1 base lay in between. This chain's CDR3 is CASSLSDTQYF. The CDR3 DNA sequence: TGTGCCAGCAGCTTATCAGATACGCAGTATTTT.

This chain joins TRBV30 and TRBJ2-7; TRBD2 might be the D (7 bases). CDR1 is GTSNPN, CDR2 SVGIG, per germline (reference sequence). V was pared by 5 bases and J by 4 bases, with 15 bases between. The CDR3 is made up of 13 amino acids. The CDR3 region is CAWGLGGGYEQYF. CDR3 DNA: TGTGCCTGGGGTTTGGGAGGGGGTTACGAGCAGTACTTC.

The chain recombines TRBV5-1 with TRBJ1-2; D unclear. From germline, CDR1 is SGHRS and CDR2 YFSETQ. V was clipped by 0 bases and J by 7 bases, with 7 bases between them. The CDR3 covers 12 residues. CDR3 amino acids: CASSLDFGGYTF. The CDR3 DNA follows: TGCGCCAGCAGCTTGGATTTTGGTGGCTACACCTTC.

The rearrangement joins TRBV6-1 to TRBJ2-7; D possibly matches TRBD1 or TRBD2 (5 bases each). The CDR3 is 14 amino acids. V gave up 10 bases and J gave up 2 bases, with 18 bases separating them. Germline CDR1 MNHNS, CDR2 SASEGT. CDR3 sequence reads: CATCRDGFTYEQYF. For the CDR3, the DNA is TGTGCCACGTGCCGGGACGGATTTACCTACGAGCAGTACTTC.

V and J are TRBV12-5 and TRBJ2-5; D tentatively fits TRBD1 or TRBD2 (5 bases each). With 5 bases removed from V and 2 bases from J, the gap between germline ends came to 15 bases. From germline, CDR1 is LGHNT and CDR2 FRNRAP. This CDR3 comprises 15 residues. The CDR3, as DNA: TGTGCTAGTGGTCGCCGGGACGGAAGTCAAGAGACCCAGTACTTC. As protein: CASGRRDGSQETQYF.

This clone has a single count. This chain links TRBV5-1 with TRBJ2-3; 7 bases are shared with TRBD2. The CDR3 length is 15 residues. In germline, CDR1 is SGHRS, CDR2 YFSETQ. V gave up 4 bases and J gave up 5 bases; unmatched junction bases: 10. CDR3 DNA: TGCGCCAGCAGCGTTGTGGGAGGGCGGATAGATACGCAGTATTTT. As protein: CASSVVGGRIDTQYF.

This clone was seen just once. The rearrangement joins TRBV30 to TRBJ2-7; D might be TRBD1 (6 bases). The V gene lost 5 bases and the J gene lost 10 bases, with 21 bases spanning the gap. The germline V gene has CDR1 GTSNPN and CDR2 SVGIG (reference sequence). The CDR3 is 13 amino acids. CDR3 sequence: CAWAPNGTPNQYF. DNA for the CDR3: TGTGCCTGGGCCCCAAATGGGACACCGAACCAGTACTTC. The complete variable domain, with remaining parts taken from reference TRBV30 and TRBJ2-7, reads SQTIHQWPATLVQPVGSPLSLECTVEGTSNPNLYWYRQAAGRGLQLLFYSVGIGQISSEVPQNLSASRPQDRQFILSSKKLLLSDSGFYLCAWAPNGTPNQYFGPGTRLTVT.

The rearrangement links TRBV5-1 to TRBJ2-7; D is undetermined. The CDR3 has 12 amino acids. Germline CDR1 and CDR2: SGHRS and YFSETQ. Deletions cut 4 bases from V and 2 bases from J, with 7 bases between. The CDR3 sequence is CASSQPPYEQYF. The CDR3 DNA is TGCGCCAGCAGCCAACCTCCCTACGAGCAGTACTTC.

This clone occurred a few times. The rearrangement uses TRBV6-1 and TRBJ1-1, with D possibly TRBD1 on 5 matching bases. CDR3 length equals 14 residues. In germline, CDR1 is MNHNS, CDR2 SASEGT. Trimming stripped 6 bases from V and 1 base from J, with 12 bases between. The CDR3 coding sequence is TGTGCCAGCAGGCAGGGCTTGGCGAACACTGAAGCTTTCTTT. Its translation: CASRQGLANTEAFF.